The TCR beta chain described here comes from a study of shared clonotypes between healthy human individuals. Whole-study results and caveats: An expected dependence of interdonor clonotype sharing on sequencing depth was noted.

With respect to this clone: Antigen unknown.

Germline V gene sequence: CDR1 SGHRS, CDR2 YFSETQ. The junction had 6 bases not matched to a gene; V was cut back by 0 bases and J by 5 bases. The CDR3 has 16 residues. TCRdb's copy holds only in-frame clones and misses some; the assay was immunoSEQ multiplex PCR. The sample lists about 2.3 million clones; 93% were seen once. The chain combines TRBV5-1 with TRBJ2-7, with 12 nucleotides matching TRBD2. The origin of this receptor is a man between 18 and 35 years old in good health. Some clones in this sample may be carry-over from other donors' samples. Sequencing used naive CD4+ T cells from PBMCs. The subset here: CD45RA+ positively selected. This CDR3 reads CASSLGLAGALHEQYF. The CDR3 bases are TGCGCCAGCAGCTTGGGACTAGCGGGAGCTCTACACGAGCAGTACTTC. The whole variable domain, remainder taken from reference TRBV5-1 and TRBJ2-7, is KAGVTQTPRYLIKTRGQQVTLSCSPISGHRSVSWYQQTPGQGLQFLFEYFSETQRNKGNFPGRFSGRQFSNSRSEMNVSTLELGDSALYLCASSLGLAGALHEQYFGPGTRLTVT.